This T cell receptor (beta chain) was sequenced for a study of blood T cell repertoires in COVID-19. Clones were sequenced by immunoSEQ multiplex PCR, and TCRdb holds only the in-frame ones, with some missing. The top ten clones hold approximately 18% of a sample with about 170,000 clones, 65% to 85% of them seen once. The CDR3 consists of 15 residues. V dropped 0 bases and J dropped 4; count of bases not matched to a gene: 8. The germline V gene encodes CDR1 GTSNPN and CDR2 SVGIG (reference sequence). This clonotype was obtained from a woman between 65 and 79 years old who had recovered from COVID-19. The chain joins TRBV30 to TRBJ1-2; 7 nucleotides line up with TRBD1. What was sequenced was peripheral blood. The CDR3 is CAWSVGGGRVYGYTF. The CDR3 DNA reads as TGTGCCTGGAGTGTAGGAGGGGGCCGGGTCTATGGCTACACCTTC.